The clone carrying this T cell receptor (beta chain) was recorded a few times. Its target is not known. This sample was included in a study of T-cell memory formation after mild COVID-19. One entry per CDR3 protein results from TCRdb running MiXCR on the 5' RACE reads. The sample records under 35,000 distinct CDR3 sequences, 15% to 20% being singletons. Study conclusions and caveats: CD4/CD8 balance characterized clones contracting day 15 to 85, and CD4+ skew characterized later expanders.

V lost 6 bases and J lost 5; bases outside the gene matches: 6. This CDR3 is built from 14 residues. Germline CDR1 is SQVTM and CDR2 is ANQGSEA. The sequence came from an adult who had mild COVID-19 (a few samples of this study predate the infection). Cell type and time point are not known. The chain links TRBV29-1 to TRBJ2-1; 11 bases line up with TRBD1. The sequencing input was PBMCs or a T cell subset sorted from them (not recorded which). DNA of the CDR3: TGCAGCGTCCGGGACAGGGGGTTTGACAATGAGCAGTTCTTC. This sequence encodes CSVRDRGFDNEQFF.